These T cell receptor beta chains were read from a single sample in a study of T cell changes during pregnancy in multiple sclerosis. Produced via immunoSEQ multiplex PCR; TCRdb's table is partial and in-frame only. The table includes fewer than 40,000 clones, 75% to 95% detected once. The source was CD4+ T cells from peripheral blood mononuclear cells, collected in the first trimester of pregnancy. These receptors came from a female donor in good health, enrolled as a control in a pregnancy study. CDR3s include the opening cysteine and the closing phenylalanine or tryptophan. A D gene is named only where the DNA matches it firmly. For some rows the clone size is stated as once, few or many, or as a class when expanded; others skip it.

V: TRBV6-1; size: .; D: .; J: TRBJ1-1; CDR3: CASSLTANTEAFF; DNA: TGTGCCAGCAGTTTGACAGCGAACACTGAAGCTTTCTTT
V: TRBV5-1; size: .; D: .; J: TRBJ2-3; CDR3: CASSLVSSTDTQYF; DNA: TGCGCCAGCAGCTTGGTGTCTAGCACAGATACGCAGTATTTT
V: TRBV5-1; size: .; D: .; J: TRBJ1-2; CDR3: CASSSDMNYGYTF; DNA: TGCGCCAGCAGCTCGGACATGAACTATGGCTACACCTTC
V: TRBV10-3; size: .; D: TRBD1; J: TRBJ2-3; CDR3: CATKTGSTDTQYF; DNA: TGTGCCACAAAGACAGGGAGCACAGATACGCAGTATTTT
V: TRBV6-5; size: .; D: .; J: TRBJ1-1; CDR3: CASSYSSRAGWTEAFF; DNA: TGTGCCAGCAGTTACTCGAGTCGCGCAGGGTGGACTGAAGCTTTCTTT
V: TRBV4-3; size: .; D: .; J: TRBJ1-4; CDR3: CASSQAEGWGGEKLFF; DNA: TGCGCCAGCAGCCAAGCCGAGGGTTGGGGAGGGGAAAAACTGTTTTTT
V: TRBV7-2; size: .; D: .; J: TRBJ1-5; CDR3: CASSSQSNQPQHF; DNA: TGTGCCAGCAGCTCCCAGAGCAATCAGCCCCAGCATTTT
V: TRBV7-2; size: once; D: .; J: TRBJ1-4; CDR3: CASSFLPTVLNEKLFF; DNA: TGTGCCAGCAGCTTTCTACCGACAGTTCTTAATGAAAAACTGTTTTTT
V: TRBV7-3; size: .; D: .; J: TRBJ2-3; CDR3: CASSLLDGRDTQYF; DNA: TGTGCCAGCAGCTTATTGGACGGGAGAGATACGCAGTATTTT
V: TRBV4-3; size: .; D: TRBD2; J: TRBJ2-1; CDR3: CASSPIAGVGANEQFF; DNA: TGCGCCAGCAGCCCTATAGCGGGGGTGGGGGCCAATGAGCAGTTCTTC
V: TRBV6-5; size: few; D: TRBD1; J: TRBJ1-5; CDR3: CASSFRGTNQPQHF; DNA: TGTGCCAGCTCCTTCAGGGGGACCAATCAGCCCCAGCATTTT
V: TRBV7-6; size: .; D: TRBD1; J: TRBJ1-3; CDR3: CASSSGQALSGNTIYF; DNA: TGTGCCAGCAGCTCCGGACAGGCCCTCTCTGGAAACACCATATATTTT
V: TRBV7-2; size: .; D: .; J: TRBJ2-2; CDR3: CASSLVVGPGELFF; DNA: TGTGCCAGCAGCTTAGTCGTGGGCCCCGGGGAGCTGTTTTTT
V: TRBV7-9; size: few; D: .; J: TRBJ1-2; CDR3: CASSPRGQDHYGYTF; DNA: TGTGCCAGCAGCCCCAGGGGCCAAGACCACTATGGCTACACCTTC
V: TRBV5-8; size: few; D: .; J: TRBJ1-5; CDR3: CASSLRGGYNQPQHF; DNA: TGTGCCAGCAGCTTGAGGGGGGGTTACAATCAGCCCCAGCATTTT
V: TRBV7-2; size: .; D: .; J: TRBJ2-7; CDR3: CASTRQGLEQYF; DNA: TGTGCCAGCACCCGTCAGGGGCTCGAGCAGTACTTC
V: TRBV30; size: .; D: TRBD1; J: TRBJ1-2; CDR3: CAWSLLGTGGGGYTF; DNA: TGTGCCTGGAGTTTGCTAGGTACAGGGGGCGGTGGCTACACCTTC
V: TRBV6-1; size: .; D: .; J: TRBJ1-5; CDR3: CASSDRYRQGNQPQHF; DNA: TGTGCCAGCAGTGATAGATACCGGCAGGGGAATCAGCCCCAGCATTTT
V: TRBV7-9; size: .; D: TRBD1; J: TRBJ2-1; CDR3: CAGQGRDNEQFF; DNA: TGTGCGGGACAGGGGCGGGACAATGAGCAGTTCTTC
V: TRBV7-2; size: .; D: .; J: TRBJ1-1; CDR3: CASSLGHTNTEAFF; DNA: TGTGCCAGCAGCTTAGGCCACACGAACACTGAAGCTTTCTTT
V: TRBV29-1; size: .; D: TRBD1; J: TRBJ1-1; CDR3: CSGQGGLNTEAFF; DNA: TGCAGCGGACAGGGGGGATTGAACACTGAAGCTTTCTTT
V: TRBV5-1; size: .; D: .; J: TRBJ1-4; CDR3: CASSPAEAIEKLFF; DNA: TGCGCCAGCAGCCCGGCGGAGGCGATTGAAAAACTGTTTTTT
V: TRBV7-3; size: .; D: TRBD2; J: TRBJ2-5; CDR3: CASSPSGGAGETQYF; DNA: TGTGCCAGCAGCCCGAGCGGGGGGGCCGGAGAGACCCAGTACTTC
V: TRBV11-3; size: .; D: .; J: TRBJ2-1; CDR3: CASSLDRDTEQFF; DNA: TGTGCCAGCAGCTTAGATCGGGACACTGAGCAGTTCTTC
V: TRBV6-4; size: .; D: .; J: TRBJ1-4; CDR3: CASRLTVATNEKLFF; DNA: TGTGCCAGCCGCTTAACGGTTGCAACTAATGAAAAACTGTTTTTT
V: TRBV28; size: .; D: TRBD2; J: TRBJ2-3; CDR3: CASSHSGADTQYF; DNA: TGTGCCAGCAGTCATAGCGGGGCAGATACGCAGTATTTT
V: TRBV7-9; size: .; D: TRBD1; J: TRBJ2-3; CDR3: CASSRDRGSDTQYF; DNA: TGTGCCAGCAGCCGAGACAGGGGGTCAGATACGCAGTATTTT
V: TRBV20-1; size: .; D: .; J: TRBJ2-3; CDR3: CSCARTDTQYF; DNA: TGCAGTTGTGCGCGCACAGATACGCAGTATTTT
V: TRBV7-9; size: few; D: TRBD1; J: TRBJ2-7; CDR3: CASSPPGQGLSEQYF; DNA: TGTGCCAGCAGCCCCCCGGGACAGGGGTTATCCGAGCAGTACTTC
V: TRBV7-3; size: .; D: TRBD1; J: TRBJ2-3; CDR3: CASSSGGTTDTQYF; DNA: TGTGCCAGCAGCTCAGGGGGCACCACAGATACGCAGTATTTT
V: TRBV7-8; size: .; D: TRBD1; J: TRBJ1-3; CDR3: CASSSRGQGASGNTIYF; DNA: TGTGCCAGCAGCTCCCGGGGACAGGGGGCTTCTGGAAACACCATATATTTT
V: TRBV2; size: .; D: .; J: TRBJ1-2; CDR3: CASRPQGANYGYTF; DNA: TGTGCCAGCAGGCCTCAGGGCGCTAACTATGGCTACACCTTC
V: TRBV6-6; size: .; D: TRBD2; J: TRBJ2-3; CDR3: CAIGTSGGGGTDTQYF; DNA: TGTGCCATCGGGACTAGCGGGGGGGGTGGCACAGATACGCAGTATTTT
V: TRBV19; size: .; D: TRBD1; J: TRBJ1-4; CDR3: CASSPRDRGHSGEKLFF; DNA: TGTGCCAGTAGCCCCCGGGACAGGGGCCACTCTGGCGAAAAACTGTTTTTT
V: TRBV10-1; size: .; D: TRBD1; J: TRBJ1-2; CDR3: CASPPRQGANYGYTF; DNA: TGCGCCAGCCCGCCCCGACAGGGGGCTAACTATGGCTACACCTTC
V: TRBV7-9; size: .; D: .; J: TRBJ1-2; CDR3: CASSKGGGYGYTF; DNA: TGTGCCAGCAGCAAGGGAGGGGGCTATGGCTACACCTTC
V: TRBV9; size: .; D: .; J: TRBJ2-7; CDR3: CASSGDTHEQYF; DNA: TGTGCCAGCAGCGGGGACACACACGAGCAGTACTTC
V: TRBV7-2; size: .; D: .; J: TRBJ2-7; CDR3: CASSTPAYEQYF; DNA: TGTGCCAGCAGCACCCCCGCGTACGAGCAGTACTTC
V: TRBV13; size: .; D: TRBD2; J: TRBJ2-1; CDR3: CASSLGGTRRANEQFF; DNA: TGTGCCAGCAGCTTAGGGGGGACTAGGAGGGCCAATGAGCAGTTCTTC
V: TRBV19; size: .; D: .; J: TRBJ2-1; CDR3: CASRGLRERNEQFF; DNA: TGTGCCAGTAGAGGGCTTAGGGAGAGGAATGAGCAGTTCTTC
V: TRBV19; size: .; D: .; J: TRBJ2-3; CDR3: CASSIWGLGSDTQYF; DNA: TGTGCCAGTAGTATTTGGGGGCTGGGTTCGGATACGCAGTATTTT
V: TRBV9; size: .; D: TRBD1; J: TRBJ2-2; CDR3: CASSVDRGARGELFF; DNA: TGTGCCAGCAGCGTCGACAGGGGTGCGCGCGGGGAGCTGTTTTTT
V: TRBV29-1; size: once; D: .; J: TRBJ1-2; CDR3: CSGHTGDGYTF; DNA: TGCAGCGGCCACACGGGTGATGGCTACACCTTC
V: TRBV4-1; size: .; D: .; J: TRBJ1-4; CDR3: CASSQKEGSVGEKLFF; DNA: TGCGCCAGCAGCCAAAAAGAAGGGAGTGTGGGAGAAAAACTGTTTTTT
V: TRBV6-6; size: .; D: .; J: TRBJ1-1; CDR3: CTSSSEGRGEAFF; DNA: TGTACCAGCAGCTCGGAAGGGAGAGGGGAAGCTTTCTTT
V: TRBV7-2; size: .; D: TRBD2; J: TRBJ2-4; CDR3: CASSLASSGGLNIQYF; DNA: TGTGCCAGCAGCTTAGCGAGTAGCGGGGGGCTAAACATTCAGTACTTC
V: TRBV21-1; size: .; D: .; J: TRBJ1-2; CDR3: CASVPRLSYGYTF; DNA: TGTGCCAGCGTTCCCAGGCTCTCCTATGGCTACACCTTC
V: TRBV7-9; size: .; D: .; J: TRBJ2-7; CDR3: CASSLRGGQTYEQYF; DNA: TGTGCCAGCAGCTTACGAGGGGGTCAAACCTACGAGCAGTACTTC
V: TRBV1; size: .; D: .; J: TRBJ2-3; CDR3: CTSSLGLAGGGGDTQYF; DNA: TGCACCAGCAGCCTAGGACTAGCGGGGGGCGGTGGAGATACGCAGTATTTT
V: TRBV7-9; size: .; D: TRBD1; J: TRBJ1-1; CDR3: CASSPWDRGQSTEAFF; DNA: TGTGCCAGCAGCCCGTGGGACAGGGGGCAGAGTACTGAAGCTTTCTTT
V: TRBV4-1; size: .; D: .; J: TRBJ1-2; CDR3: CASSQGAGAHGYTF; DNA: TGCGCCAGCAGCCAAGGTGCAGGGGCGCATGGCTACACCTTC
V: TRBV19; size: .; D: .; J: TRBJ1-5; CDR3: CASTSEATYQPQHF; DNA: TGTGCCAGTACCTCGGAGGCCACATATCAGCCCCAGCATTTT
V: TRBV29-1; size: .; D: .; J: TRBJ2-1; CDR3: CSVAVQVSSYNEQFF; DNA: TGCAGCGTTGCCGTACAGGTATCGTCCTACAATGAGCAGTTCTTC